What follows is one TCR beta chain and its context. Antigen: not known. This sample is part of a study of T cell responses to AZD1222 COVID-19 vaccine. Study results and limitations: Clonal diversity may have been underestimated in mostly white British donors.

V lost 5 bases to trimming and J lost 3 bases, with 10 bases between them. The CDR3 consists of 14 residues. The germline V gene has CDR1 MDHEN and CDR2 SYDVKM. Some clones are missing from TCRdb's copy, which holds only in-frame ones; the method was immunoSEQ multiplex PCR. The table has some 130,000 clones, about 90% seen once; the top ten hold 1.9%. The chain combines TRBV28 with TRBJ1-4; D is unclear. The material was peripheral blood, obtained on day 0 of AZD1222 vaccination. The receptor's source is an adult in good health. The CDR3 here is CASSIQRPNEKLFF. CDR3 DNA sequence: TGTGCCAGCAGTATACAGAGACCTAATGAAAAACTGTTTTTT.